This entry is about one TCR beta chain. Germline V gives CDR1 SQVTM, CDR2 ANQGSEA. Between the trimmed V and J ends, which lost 7 bases and 2 bases, there was a span of 15 bases. The CDR3 loop spans 14 amino acids. It was template switching that added a universal primer site, and there were unique molecular identifiers on the cDNA. TCRdb used MiXCR to reprocess the 5' RACE reads, holding one entry per CDR3 protein. The sample has under 300,000 distinct CDR3 sequences; 11% to 15% are singletons. This specimen comes from a study of identical twins. The TCR sequence derives from a woman in her late teens or twenties in good health. V is TRBV29-1 and J is TRBJ2-1; weak D call: TRBD2 (7 bases). Source material: memory (CD45RO+) T cells sorted from blood. CDR3 protein: CSGGGQRPYNEQFF. The CDR3, as DNA: TGCAGCGGGGGGGGCCAACGCCCCTACAATGAGCAGTTCTTC.